These 13 T cell receptor beta chains were sequenced from one sample in a study of early T cells in non-severe SARS-CoV-2 infection. TCRdb used MiXCR to reprocess the 5' RACE reads, holding one entry per CDR3 protein. This sample has approximately 73,000 distinct CDR3 sequences, with about 11% found just once. The specimen was whole blood. Receptor source: an adult who was a healthcare worker with PCR-confirmed SARS-CoV-2 infection or an uninfected control (not recorded which).

CDR3 protein: CASSLQQGQSETQYF. DNA of the CDR3: TGTGCCAGCAGCCTCCAACAGGGGCAGTCAGAGACCCAGTACTTC. V and J are TRBV7-6 and TRBJ2-5; 7 bases are a match to TRBD1. The V segment lost 5 bases and the J segment 4 bases; nucleotides outside the gene matches: 10. Germline V CDR1 and CDR2: SGHVS, FNYEAQ. The CDR3 is 15 residues long. The full variable domain, its missing parts supplied by reference TRBV7-6 and TRBJ2-5, is GAGVSQSPRYKVTKRGQDVALRCDPISGHVSLYWYRQALGQGPEFLTYFNYEAQQDKSGLPNDRFSAERPEGSISTLTIQRTEQRDSAMYRCASSLQQGQSETQYFGPGTRLLVL.

The table lists this clonotype with many counts. The final CDR3 position lacks the conserved phenylalanine or tryptophan, pointing to a likely read error. This chain connects TRBV7-2 to TRBJ2-1; 9 nucleotides line up with TRBD2. The CDR3 runs 13 residues. The V segment lost 5 bases and the J segment 11 bases; nucleotides outside the gene matches: 7. Per the germline V gene, CDR1 is SGHTA and CDR2 is FQGNSA. CDR3 residues: CASSVGLADKQFS. The CDR3 bases are TGTGCCAGCAGCGTGGGACTAGCAGACAAGCAGTTCTCC.

The chain carries TRBV7-9 and TRBJ2-1; TRBD2 might be the D (6 bases). Trimming cost V 5 bases and J 4 bases, with 15 bases left between them. The CDR3 runs to 15 residues. The V gene's germline CDR1 is SEHNR and CDR2 FQNEAQ (reference sequence). The DNA for the CDR3 is TGTGCCAGCAGCCTGGGGGGACTGGAGTACAATGAGCAGTTCTTC. Translated: CASSLGGLEYNEQFF.

This clonotype was found a few times. V is TRBV27 and J is TRBJ2-2; unclear D gene. The germline gives CDR1 MNHEY, CDR2 SMNVEV (reference sequence). The CDR3 is made up of 13 amino acids. Trimming left V 6 bases short and J 4 bases short, with 9 bases between. The CDR3: CASRTTGTGELFF. The CDR3 region has the DNA TGTGCCAGCAGAACCACGGGCACCGGGGAGCTGTTTTTT.

V usage is TRBV4-1 and J usage is TRBJ2-1; the match to TRBD1 covers 9 bases. V lost 4 bases, J lost 2 bases, and 3 bases stayed unmatched. The CDR3 spans 15 residues. Germline assignment: CDR1 MGHRA and CDR2 YSYEKL. The CDR3 sequence is CASSPGQGTYNEQFF. CDR3 bases: TGCGCCAGCAGCCCGGGACAGGGAACCTACAATGAGCAGTTCTTC.

This clonotype was counted at least ten times. In DNA form, the CDR3 reads TGTGCCAGCAGCCAAGACAGTTTGGAGACCCAGTACTTC. It encodes CASSQDSLETQYF. The rearrangement uses TRBV3-1 and TRBJ2-5; unclear D gene. The V and J ends lost 0 bases and 5 bases respectively, with 7 bases between them. The CDR3 length is 13 residues. In germline, CDR1 is LGHDT, CDR2 YNNKEL (reference sequence).

This clonotype has a count of ten or more. The V call is TRBV29-1, the J call TRBJ2-1; D is tentatively TRBD1 or TRBD2 (6 bases each). V was trimmed by 3 bases and J by 8 bases, leaving 11 bases between them. Germline V lookup: CDR1 SQVTM, CDR2 ANQGSEA. The CDR3 is made up of 12 amino acids. The CDR3 nucleotides read TGCAGCGTTGAGTCCGGGGGCGATGAGCAGTTCTTC. Protein sequence: CSVESGGDEQFF.

The rearrangement uses TRBV6-5 and TRBJ2-5; TRBD1 agrees at 9 bases. The CDR3 runs to 16 residues. Germline loops: CDR1 MNHEY, CDR2 SVGAGI. V was pared by 7 bases and J by 4 bases, with 13 bases of the junction left unmatched. In DNA, the CDR3 is TGTGCCAGCACCACCCCGGAGGGACAGGGACGAGAGACCCAGTACTTC. This codes for CASTTPEGQGRETQYF.

This clonotype showed up many times. V is TRBV5-1 and J is TRBJ1-1; D unclear. Per the germline V gene, CDR1 is SGHRS and CDR2 is YFSETQ. This CDR3 region has 16 residues. The V end lost 3 bases, the J end lost 0 bases, and 15 bases lay between the germline ends. CDR3 nucleotide sequence: TGCGCCAGCAGCTCGGGCCGAGGAGCGATGAACACTGAAGCTTTCTTT. Protein sequence: CASSSGRGAMNTEAFF.

The chain is built from TRBV20-1 and TRBJ2-7; no firm D call. The CDR3 sequence is 14 residues long. CDR1 and CDR2 (germline): DFQATT, SNEGSKA (reference sequence). V was clipped by 3 bases and J by 0 bases, with 12 bases between them. CDR3 DNA: TGCAGTGCTAGGGGATACACCTCCTCCTACGAGCAGTACTTC. Protein sequence: CSARGYTSSYEQYF.

This clonotype came up a few times. V is TRBV6-5 and J is TRBJ1-2, with 7 bases matching TRBD1. Losses at the gene ends were 6 bases for V and 4 bases for J; bases not matched to a gene: 5. CDR1 MNHEY and CDR2 SVGAGI come from the germline V gene. CDR3 length: 13 residues. The CDR3 is CASRRTGVYGYTF. DNA of the CDR3: TGTGCCAGCAGACGAACAGGGGTCTATGGCTACACCTTC.

This clonotype turned up a few times. V usage is TRBV23-1 and J usage is TRBJ2-7; D gene ambiguous. TRBV23-1 is treated as an ORF (open reading frame) with a function not yet certain. The CDR3 spans 13 residues. Trimming took 5 bases from V and 2 from J, leaving 10 bases between them. The CDR3 reads CASSDPGPYEQYF. As DNA, the CDR3 is TGCGCCAGCAGTGATCCTGGACCCTACGAGCAGTACTTC.

There are many counts of this clonotype. This chain links TRBV10-2 with TRBJ2-7; D is undetermined. This CDR3 comprises 15 residues. V gave up 3 bases and J gave up 6 bases, with 18 bases separating them. Germline CDR1 reads WSHSY; CDR2 reads SAAADI. The CDR3 bases are TGCGCCAGCAGTGATTCTACGACGGCCTGGTCCGAGCAGTACTTC. As protein: CASSDSTTAWSEQYF.